The 13 T cell receptor beta chains given below trace back to one sample, sequenced in a study of cytomegalovirus exposure and HLA in healthy donors. Both 60 Vbeta primers and 13 Jbeta primers went into the PCR. Measured with immunoSEQ multiplex PCR; TCRdb has only the in-frame clones, and not every one. The profile shows over 85,000 clones, approximately 70% of them singletons. What was sequenced was PBMCs. These TCRs come from a man aged 30-40 years in good health and CMV-seronegative.

This clone has more than one count but fewer than ten. V is TRBV10-1 and J is TRBJ1-1; D uncertain. This CDR3 region has 13 residues. CDR1 and CDR2 from the germline V gene are WNHNN and SYGVQD (reference sequence). V was shortened by 9 bases and J by 5 bases, with 16 bases between the two germline ends. As DNA, the CDR3 is TGCGCCAGTCAGGAGCGGTCGGGGACTGAAGCTTTCTTT. As protein: CASQERSGTEAFF.

The rearrangement links TRBV7-3 to TRBJ1-1; unclear D gene. CDR1 and CDR2 from the germline V gene are SGHTA and FQGTGA. CDR3 length: 12 residues. V lost 4 bases, J lost 1 base, and 4 bases lay in between. The CDR3 DNA sequence: TGTGCCAGCAGCTCTTCGAACACTGAAGCTTTCTTT. The encoded protein is CASSSSNTEAFF.

This chain uses TRBV5-6 with TRBJ1-3; TRBD1 aligns across 12 bases. This CDR3 comprises 14 residues. The germline gives CDR1 SGHDT, CDR2 YYEEEE. The V and J ends lost 4 bases and 8 bases, in that order; junction bases with no gene match: 4. This chain's CDR3 is CASSGGQGAYTIYF. CDR3 nucleotide sequence: TGTGCCAGCAGCGGGGGACAGGGGGCATACACCATATATTTT.

The chain carries TRBV2 and TRBJ2-7; 9 bases agree with TRBD1. The germline CDR1 and CDR2 sequences are SNHLY and FYNNEI. The CDR3 runs 16 residues. V lost 7 bases and J lost 2; bases outside the gene matches: 12. CDR3 in amino acids: CASITPGDRAPYEQYF. CDR3 nucleotides: TGTGCCAGCATCACTCCAGGGGACAGGGCGCCCTACGAGCAGTACTTC.

This clone was seen once. V is TRBV2 and J is TRBJ2-1, with 9 bases lining up with TRBD2. The CDR3 has 14 amino acids. Germline loops: CDR1 SNHLY, CDR2 FYNNEI. Trimming took 8 bases from V and 6 from J; bases not matched to a gene: 8. In DNA form, the CDR3 reads TGTGCCAGCCTCTGGGGACTAGCAGTCAATGAGCAGTTCTTC. Residues: CASLWGLAVNEQFF.

This clone was seen once. V and J are TRBV9 and TRBJ2-1; 11 bases map to TRBD2. The V and J ends lost 3 bases and 0 bases, in that order; junction bases with no gene match: 8. CDR1 and CDR2 (germline): SGDLS, YYNGEE. The CDR3 has 18 residues. Here the CDR3 reads CASSARTSGPSSYNEQFF. Here the CDR3 DNA reads TGTGCCAGCAGCGCCCGGACTAGCGGGCCGAGCTCCTACAATGAGCAGTTCTTC.

The V call is TRBV18, the J call TRBJ2-2, with TRBD1 identical over 12 bases. The CDR3 is made up of 17 amino acids. Germline V gene lookup returns CDR1 KGHSH and CDR2 LQKENI. Germline trimming cut 0 bases from V and 5 bases from J; bases unmatched to any gene: 4. The CDR3 nucleotides are TGTGCCAGCTCACCACCGGGACAGGGGGCTCCTACCGGGGAGCTGTTTTTT. It codes for CASSPPGQGAPTGELFF.

This chain connects TRBV5-1 to TRBJ2-7; 9 nucleotides align to TRBD2. V trimming: 4 bases; J trimming: 1 base; junction bases outside the gene matches: 6. Per the germline V gene, CDR1 is SGHRS and CDR2 is YFSETQ. This CDR3 contains 15 residues. The CDR3 region is CASSKVAGVSYEQYF. CDR3 DNA sequence: TGCGCCAGCAGCAAGGTAGCGGGGGTGTCCTACGAGCAGTACTTC. Drawing the rest from reference TRBV5-1 and TRBJ2-7, the complete variable domain is KAGVTQTPRYLIKTRGQQVTLSCSPISGHRSVSWYQQTPGQGLQFLFEYFSETQRNKGNFPGRFSGRQFSNSRSEMNVSTLELGDSALYLCASSKVAGVSYEQYFGPGTRLTVT.

The rearrangement links TRBV2 to TRBJ1-1, with D maybe TRBD1 (6 bases). CDR1 is SNHLY and CDR2 is FYNNEI in the germline V gene. The CDR3 contains 14 residues. Trimming shortened V by 6 bases and J by 3 bases, and 14 bases separated the two germline ends. The CDR3 DNA reads as TGTGCCAGCAGCGTTAACAGGGTTGACACTGAAGCTTTCTTT. Translated: CASSVNRVDTEAFF. Full variable domain (remainder filled in from reference TRBV2 and TRBJ1-1): EPEVTQTPSHQVTQMGQEVILRCVPISNHLYFYWYRQILGQKVEFLVSFYNNEISEKSEIFDDQFSVERPDGSNFTLKIRSTKLEDSAMYFCASSVNRVDTEAFFGQGTRLTVV.

The chain links TRBV30 to TRBJ2-1, with TRBD2 identical over 12 bases. The CDR3 is 16 amino acids. V lost 3 bases, J lost 9 bases, and 12 bases stayed unmatched. Germline CDR1 GTSNPN, CDR2 SVGIG (reference sequence). CDR3 residues: CAWSPLPTSGRSEQFF. In nucleotides, the CDR3 is TGTGCCTGGAGCCCCCTCCCGACTAGCGGGAGATCTGAGCAGTTCTTC.

This clone appeared once. V and J are TRBV7-3 and TRBJ2-3, with D perhaps matching TRBD2 (5 bases). The CDR3 consists of 14 residues. Deletions cut 2 bases from V and 6 bases from J, with 12 bases between. Germline V lookup: CDR1 SGHTA, CDR2 FQGTGA. The CDR3 spells CASSLLAQSDTQYF. The CDR3 DNA sequence: TGTGCCAGCAGCTTACTAGCCCAGTCGGATACGCAGTATTTT.

This clone was detected only once. The chain is built from TRBV28 and TRBJ2-1, with a tentative D call TRBD1 (6 bases). This CDR3 has 16 residues. Trimming took 4 bases from V and 4 from J, leaving 17 bases between them. CDR1 is MDHEN, CDR2 SYDVKM, per germline. The CDR3 sequence: CASSSFQGTQYNEQFF. The CDR3 DNA follows: TGTGCCAGCAGTTCATTCCAGGGGACGCAATACAATGAGCAGTTCTTC.

The chain couples TRBV2 to TRBJ2-2; 7 bases match TRBD2. The V segment lost 10 bases and the J segment 6 bases; nucleotides outside the gene matches: 5. CDR3 length equals 12 residues. CDR1 is SNHLY, CDR2 FYNNEI, per germline. The CDR3 here is CATVTSAGELFF. The CDR3 DNA reads as TGTGCCACGGTAACTAGCGCCGGGGAGCTGTTTTTT.